The next 20 T cell receptor beta chains were all read from a single sample in a study of shared clonotypes between healthy human individuals. TCRdb's table, derived via immunoSEQ multiplex PCR, lists solely in-frame clones and lacks some. The sample contains around 2,000,000 clones, approximately 94% of which appear only once. Naive CD8 cells were CD45RO-negative, positively selected for CCR7, excluding terminally differentiated effector memory CD45RA+ cells. Sample: naive CD8+ T cells sorted from blood. These receptors were collected from a man aged 18 to 29 in good health.

This clone was counted once. The rearrangement joins TRBV23-1 to TRBJ1-5; 7 bases agree with TRBD1. TRBV23-1 is an ORF, and what it does is uncertain. This CDR3 has 18 amino acids. J was trimmed by 4 bases and V by 0 bases; bases with no gene match: 12. The CDR3 is CASSQSIWSGQQNQPQHF. The CDR3 coding sequence is TGCGCCAGCAGTCAATCGATTTGGTCGGGACAGCAAAATCAGCCCCAGCATTTT.

This clone was seen a single time. The chain is built from TRBV28 and TRBJ2-3, with a possible D match to TRBD2 (5 bases). Looked up from germline, CDR1 is MDHEN and CDR2 is SYDVKM. Trimming shortened V by 5 bases and J by 4 bases, and 13 bases separated the two germline ends. This CDR3 comprises 14 residues. CDR3 protein: CASSLRTSPDTQYF. The CDR3 coding sequence is TGTGCCAGCAGTCTCCGCACTAGTCCAGATACGCAGTATTTT.

The chain employs TRBV29-1 and TRBJ2-7; 9 bases map to TRBD1. Trimming took 7 bases from V and 3 from J; bases not matched to a gene: 10. The CDR3 runs 14 residues. Germline CDR1 is SQVTM and CDR2 is ANQGSEA. Written as DNA, the CDR3 is TGCAGCGCTCGTTTACAGGACAGGGGCTACGAGCAGTACTTC. Protein sequence: CSARLQDRGYEQYF.

The chain joins TRBV27 to TRBJ2-1, with 12 positions matching TRBD2. The CDR3 covers 16 residues. Losses at the gene ends were 7 bases for V and 4 bases for J; bases not matched to a gene: 8. Looked up from germline, CDR1 is MNHEY and CDR2 is SMNVEV (reference sequence). This chain's CDR3 is CASTPSGGEKYNEQFF. In DNA, the CDR3 is TGTGCCAGCACCCCTAGCGGGGGGGAGAAATACAATGAGCAGTTCTTC.

This clone has more than one count but fewer than ten. Other DNA variants within this sample encode the same CDR3. The chain has TRBV10-2 and TRBJ2-2; D is unresolved. V was trimmed by 6 bases and J by 5 bases, leaving 4 bases between them. CDR1 is WSHSY, CDR2 SAAADI, per germline. The length of the CDR3 is 11 residues. Here the CDR3 DNA reads TGCGCCAGCAGCGGTACCGGGGAGCTGTTTTTT. Residues: CASSGTGELFF.

As to this clone: Other DNA sequences of this sample code for an identical CDR3. This chain uses TRBV6-5 with TRBJ2-3; D may be TRBD1 or TRBD2 (6 bases each). The CDR3 consists of 14 residues. Trimming pared 4 bases from V and 1 base from J, leaving 9 bases between. Germline loops: CDR1 MNHEY, CDR2 SVGAGI. This CDR3 reads CASSWGAGTDTQYF. The CDR3 nucleotides are TGTGCCAGCAGTTGGGGGGCGGGCACAGATACGCAGTATTTT.

This chain joins TRBV28 and TRBJ2-3; 7 bases are shared with TRBD1. V shed 3 bases and J 1 base; nucleotides not matched to a gene: 4. This CDR3 contains 15 residues. Germline lookup yields CDR1 MDHEN and CDR2 SYDVKM. The CDR3 region is CASSFRDRRTDTQYF. The DNA for the CDR3 is TGTGCCAGCAGTTTCCGGGACAGACGCACAGATACGCAGTATTTT.

This clone was observed once. V and J are TRBV7-9 and TRBJ1-4; D call uncertain. Looked up from germline, CDR1 is SEHNR and CDR2 is FQNEAQ (reference sequence). The CDR3 is 16 residues long. Trimming cost V 5 bases and J 8 bases, with 21 bases left between them. The chain's CDR3 is CASSGRPEGVTEKLFF. CDR3 DNA: TGTGCCAGCAGCGGACGACCCGAGGGTGTAACGGAAAAACTGTTTTTT. The whole variable domain, remainder taken from reference TRBV7-9 and TRBJ1-4, is DTGVSQNPRHKITKRGQNVTFRCDPISEHNRLYWYRQTLGQGPEFLTYFQNEAQLEKSRLLSDRFSAERPKGSFSTLEIQRTEQGDSAMYLCASSGRPEGVTEKLFFGSGTQLSVL.

On this clone itself: Within the sample, other DNA sequences also encode this same CDR3. The V call is TRBV19, the J call TRBJ2-2, with D unresolved. This CDR3 is built from 15 residues. V lost 1 base to trimming and J lost 1 base, with 7 bases between them. Germline CDR1 and CDR2: LNHDA and SQIVND (reference sequence). The CDR3 sequence is CASSIAGVNTGELFF. CDR3 coding DNA: TGTGCCAGTAGTATAGCAGGAGTGAACACCGGGGAGCTGTTTTTT. Combining the CDR3 with reference TRBV19 and TRBJ2-2 gives the whole variable domain DGGITQSPKYLFRKEGQNVTLSCEQNLNHDAMYWYRQDPGQGLRLIYYSQIVNDFQKGDIAEGYSVSREKKESFPLTVTSAQKNPTAFYLCASSIAGVNTGELFFGEGSRLTVL.

This sequence joins TRBV5-8 and TRBJ1-2, with 9 bases aligning to TRBD1. V dropped 2 bases and J dropped 3; count of bases not matched to a gene: 11. This CDR3 contains 17 residues. Germline lookup yields CDR1 SGHTS and CDR2 YDEGEE. CDR3 sequence reads: CASSFYIPGQGDYGYTF. The CDR3 coding sequence is TGTGCCAGCAGCTTCTATATCCCGGGACAGGGCGACTATGGCTACACCTTC.

The chain uses TRBV27 and TRBJ1-6, with no clear D. V dropped 1 base and J dropped 4 bases, with 11 bases sitting between them. The CDR3 spans 16 residues. Germline-derived CDR1 and CDR2 are MNHEY and SMNVEV (reference sequence). CDR3 bases: TGTGCCAGCAGTTTATTGCAGGCGTCGTATAATTCACCCCTCCACTTT. It specifies CASSLLQASYNSPLHF.

The chain recombines TRBV7-9 with TRBJ2-7; maybe TRBD1 (6 bases). The V gene's germline CDR1 is SEHNR and CDR2 FQNEAQ (reference sequence). The length of the CDR3 is 13 residues. The ends were cut back, 6 bases at V and 6 bases at J, with 15 bases in the middle. CDR3 nucleotides: TGTGCCAGCAGACCGGCAGGGGACGGCGAGCAGTACTTC. Translated, it gives CASRPAGDGEQYF.

The chain recombines TRBV7-6 with TRBJ2-1; 8 bases are a match to TRBD2. The CDR3 covers 14 residues. Germline CDR1 and CDR2: SGHVS and FNYEAQ. The J segment lost 3 bases and the V segment lost 4 bases, leaving 2 bases of the junction unmatched. The CDR3 DNA follows: TGTGCCAGCAGCTGGGGGACTAGCTACAATGAGCAGTTCTTC. Protein product: CASSWGTSYNEQFF.

The sample holds one count of this clone. The chain uses TRBV4-3 and TRBJ2-7, with D perhaps matching TRBD1 (6 bases). From germline, CDR1 is LGHNA and CDR2 YSLEER. This CDR3 is built from 15 residues. Trimming stripped 0 bases from V and 6 bases from J, with 15 bases between. CDR3 sequence (DNA): TGCGCCAGCAGCCAAGATTGGACAGCGCTCGGCGAGCAGTACTTC. Translating it yields CASSQDWTALGEQYF.

This rearrangement joins TRBV29-1 to TRBJ2-5; D not resolved. This CDR3 has 14 residues. The germline V gene has CDR1 SQVTM and CDR2 ANQGSEA. Trimming left V 1 base short and J 5 bases short, with 14 bases between. The CDR3 DNA sequence: TGCAGCGTTGAAGGGGCCTCGATGTGGGAGACCCAGTACTTC. Amino acid sequence: CSVEGASMWETQYF.

This chain connects TRBV7-6 to TRBJ2-7; D gene uncertain. Germline V gives CDR1 SGHVS, CDR2 FNYEAQ. V was clipped by 2 bases and J by 2 bases, with 7 bases between them. This CDR3 is built from 13 residues. The CDR3 region is CASSLTRPYEQYF. The DNA for the CDR3 is TGTGCCAGCAGCTTAACGCGTCCCTACGAGCAGTACTTC. Full variable domain (missing parts from reference TRBV7-6 and TRBJ2-7): GAGVSQSPRYKVTKRGQDVALRCDPISGHVSLYWYRQALGQGPEFLTYFNYEAQQDKSGLPNDRFSAERPEGSISTLTIQRTEQRDSAMYRCASSLTRPYEQYFGPGTRLTVT.

The sample holds a few counts of this clone. This sequence joins TRBV2 and TRBJ1-6; TRBD1 is a possible D gene (5 bases). CDR1 SNHLY and CDR2 FYNNEI come from the germline V gene. The CDR3 totals 17 residues. The V end was cut by 8 bases, the J end by 7 bases, with 24 bases between. CDR3 nucleotides: TGTGCCAGCTTAGGGGATGGTTTAGGGGACGGGAATTCACCCCTCCACTTT. Amino acids: CASLGDGLGDGNSPLHF.

This chain uses TRBV7-2 with TRBJ2-1; 9 bases map to TRBD2. Looked up from germline, CDR1 is SGHTA and CDR2 is FQGNSA. CDR3 size: 17 residues. The junction had 7 bases not matched to a gene; V was cut back by 3 bases and J by 1 base. As DNA, the CDR3 is TGTGCCAGCAGCTTCCCCTTACTAGCGGGTTCCTACAATGAGCAGTTCTTC. Amino acid sequence: CASSFPLLAGSYNEQFF.

The V call is TRBV4-2, the J call TRBJ2-1, with D perhaps matching TRBD1 (5 bases). Trimming took off 0 bases at V and 4 bases at J, with 10 bases between the two ends. CDR1 is LGHNA and CDR2 is YNFKEQ in the germline V gene. CDR3 length: 15 amino acids. Written as DNA, the CDR3 is TGTGCCAGCAGCCAAGATGCAGGGATATACAATGAGCAGTTCTTC. Translating gives CASSQDAGIYNEQFF.

The V and J genes are TRBV6-1 and TRBJ1-2, with D tentatively TRBD1 (6 bases). The V and J ends lost 7 bases and 0 bases respectively, with 12 bases between them. The CDR3 consists of 14 residues. Germline CDR1 and CDR2: MNHNS and SASEGT. For the CDR3, the DNA is TGTGCCAGCACCCTAGCAGGGGCTAACTATGGCTACACCTTC. Amino acids: CASTLAGANYGYTF.